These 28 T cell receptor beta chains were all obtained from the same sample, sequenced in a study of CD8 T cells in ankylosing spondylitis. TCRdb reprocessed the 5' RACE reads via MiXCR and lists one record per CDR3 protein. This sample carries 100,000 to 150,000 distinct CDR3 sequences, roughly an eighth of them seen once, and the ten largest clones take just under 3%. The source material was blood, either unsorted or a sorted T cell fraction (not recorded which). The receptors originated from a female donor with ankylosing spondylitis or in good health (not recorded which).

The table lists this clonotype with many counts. CDR3 loop: CSARDPGRGSTDTQYF. CDR3 DNA: TGCAGTGCTAGAGATCCCGGCAGGGGATCCACAGATACGCAGTATTTT. The chain combines TRBV20-1 with TRBJ2-3, with D possibly TRBD1 on 6 matching bases. This CDR3 comprises 16 residues. Trimming cost V 0 bases and J 2 bases, with 15 bases left between them. Germline lookup yields CDR1 DFQATT and CDR2 SNEGSKA (reference sequence).

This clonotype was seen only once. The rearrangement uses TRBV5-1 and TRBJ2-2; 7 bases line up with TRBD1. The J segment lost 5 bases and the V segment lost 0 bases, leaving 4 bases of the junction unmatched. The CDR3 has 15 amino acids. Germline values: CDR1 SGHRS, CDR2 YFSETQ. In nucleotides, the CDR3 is TGCGCCAGCAGCTTGGACAGGGGATATACCGGGGAGCTGTTTTTT. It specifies CASSLDRGYTGELFF. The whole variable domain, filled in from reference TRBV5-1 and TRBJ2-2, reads KAGVTQTPRYLIKTRGQQVTLSCSPISGHRSVSWYQQTPGQGLQFLFEYFSETQRNKGNFPGRFSGRQFSNSRSEMNVSTLELGDSALYLCASSLDRGYTGELFFGEGSRLTVL.

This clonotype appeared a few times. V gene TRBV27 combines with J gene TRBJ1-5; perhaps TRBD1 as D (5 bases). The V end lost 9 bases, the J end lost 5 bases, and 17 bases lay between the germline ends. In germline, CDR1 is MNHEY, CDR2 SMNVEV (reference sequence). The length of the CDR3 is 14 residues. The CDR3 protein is CASDLLGLHQPQHF. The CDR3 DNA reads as TGTGCCAGTGATCTCTTGGGACTTCATCAGCCCCAGCATTTT.

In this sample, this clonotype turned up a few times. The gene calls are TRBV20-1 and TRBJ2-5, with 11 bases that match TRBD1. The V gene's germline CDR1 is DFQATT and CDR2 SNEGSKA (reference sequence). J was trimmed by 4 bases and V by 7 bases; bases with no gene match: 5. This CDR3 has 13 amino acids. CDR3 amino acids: CSVRTGGSETQYF. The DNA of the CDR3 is TGCAGTGTTAGGACAGGGGGCTCAGAGACCCAGTACTTC.

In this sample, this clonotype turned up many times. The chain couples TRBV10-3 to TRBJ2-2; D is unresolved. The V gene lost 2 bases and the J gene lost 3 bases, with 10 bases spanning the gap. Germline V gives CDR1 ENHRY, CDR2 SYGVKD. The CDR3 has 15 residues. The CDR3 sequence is CAISEKRVDTGELFF. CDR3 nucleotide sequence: TGTGCCATCAGTGAGAAAAGGGTAGACACCGGGGAGCTGTTTTTT.

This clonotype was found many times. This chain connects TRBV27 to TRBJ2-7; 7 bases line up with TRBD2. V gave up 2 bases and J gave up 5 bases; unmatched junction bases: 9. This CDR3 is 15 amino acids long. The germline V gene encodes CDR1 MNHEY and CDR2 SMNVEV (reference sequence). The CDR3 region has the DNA TGTGCCAGCAGTTTAATCGCGGGAGTACTTCACGAGCAGTACTTC. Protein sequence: CASSLIAGVLHEQYF.

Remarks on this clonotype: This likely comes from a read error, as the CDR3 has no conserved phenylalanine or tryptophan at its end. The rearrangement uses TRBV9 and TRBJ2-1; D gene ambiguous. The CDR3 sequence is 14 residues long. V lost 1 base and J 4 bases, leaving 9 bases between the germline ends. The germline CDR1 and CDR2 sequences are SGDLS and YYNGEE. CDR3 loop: CASSVRVSYNEQFL. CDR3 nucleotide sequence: TGTGCCAGCAGCGTACGAGTGTCATACAATGAGCAGTTCTTG.

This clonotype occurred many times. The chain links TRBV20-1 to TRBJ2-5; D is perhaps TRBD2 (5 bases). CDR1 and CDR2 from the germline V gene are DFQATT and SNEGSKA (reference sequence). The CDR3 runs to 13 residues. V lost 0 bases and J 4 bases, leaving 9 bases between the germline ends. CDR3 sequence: CSARDLRAETQYF. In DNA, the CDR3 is TGCAGTGCTAGAGATTTGCGGGCAGAGACCCAGTACTTC.

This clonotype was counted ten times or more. The CDR3 DNA is TGTGCCAGCAGTTACGGACGGGGCTACGAGCAGTACTTC. Protein sequence: CASSYGRGYEQYF. V and J are TRBV6-5 and TRBJ2-7; D may be TRBD2 (5 bases). V lost 2 bases and J 3 bases, leaving 8 bases between the germline ends. The CDR3 consists of 13 residues. CDR1 and CDR2 from the germline V gene are MNHEY and SVGAGI.

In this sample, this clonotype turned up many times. The CDR3 sequence is CSVDEGTDTQYF. CDR3 coding DNA: TGCAGCGTTGACGAGGGCACAGATACGCAGTATTTT. The chain combines TRBV29-1 with TRBJ2-3; D is uncertain. Germline values: CDR1 SQVTM, CDR2 ANQGSEA. V was clipped by 3 bases and J by 1 base, with 5 bases between them. This CDR3 spans 12 amino acids.

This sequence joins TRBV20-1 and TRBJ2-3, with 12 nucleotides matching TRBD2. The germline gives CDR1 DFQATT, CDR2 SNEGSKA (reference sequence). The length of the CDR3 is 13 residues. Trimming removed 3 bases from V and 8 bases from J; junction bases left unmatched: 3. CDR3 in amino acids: CSASTSGGTTQYF. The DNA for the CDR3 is TGCAGTGCTAGTACTAGCGGGGGGACTACGCAGTATTTT.

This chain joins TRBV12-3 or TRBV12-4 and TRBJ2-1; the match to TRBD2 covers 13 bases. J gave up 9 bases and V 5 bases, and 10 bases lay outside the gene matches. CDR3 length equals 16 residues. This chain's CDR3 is CASSGGLAGDPAEQFF. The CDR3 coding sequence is TGTGCCAGCAGTGGCGGACTAGCGGGAGATCCCGCTGAGCAGTTCTTC.

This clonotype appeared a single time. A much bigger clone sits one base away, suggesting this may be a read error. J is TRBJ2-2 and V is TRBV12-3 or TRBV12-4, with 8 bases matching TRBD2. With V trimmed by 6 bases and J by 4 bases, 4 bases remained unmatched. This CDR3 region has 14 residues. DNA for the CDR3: TGTGCCAGCAGGGTTGCGGGAGGCACCGGGGAGCTGTTTTTT. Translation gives CASRVAGGTGELFF.

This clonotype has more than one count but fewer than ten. The CDR3 nucleotides read TGCGCCAGCGGCCTCGGACAGGGTTCGTCCGAGCAGTACTTC. Translating it yields CASGLGQGSSEQYF. This rearrangement joins TRBV5-1 to TRBJ2-7, with 8 nucleotides matching TRBD1. The CDR3 runs to 14 residues. Germline V gene lookup returns CDR1 SGHRS and CDR2 YFSETQ. The trim removed 7 bases at V and 6 bases at J, leaving 12 bases unmatched. The full variable domain, rest sourced from reference TRBV5-1 and TRBJ2-7, is KAGVTQTPRYLIKTRGQQVTLSCSPISGHRSVSWYQQTPGQGLQFLFEYFSETQRNKGNFPGRFSGRQFSNSRSEMNVSTLELGDSALYLCASGLGQGSSEQYFGPGTRLTVT.

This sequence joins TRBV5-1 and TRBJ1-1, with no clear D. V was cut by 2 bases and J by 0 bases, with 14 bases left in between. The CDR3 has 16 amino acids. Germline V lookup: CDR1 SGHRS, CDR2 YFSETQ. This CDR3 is CASSFDTDGMNTEAFF. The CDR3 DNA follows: TGCGCCAGCAGCTTCGATACGGACGGAATGAACACTGAAGCTTTCTTT.

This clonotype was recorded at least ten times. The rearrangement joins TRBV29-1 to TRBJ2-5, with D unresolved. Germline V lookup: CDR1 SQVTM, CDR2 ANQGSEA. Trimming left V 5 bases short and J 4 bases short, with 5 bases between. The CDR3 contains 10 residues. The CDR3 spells CSVSGETQYF. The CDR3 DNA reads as TGCAGCGTTTCAGGAGAGACCCAGTACTTC.

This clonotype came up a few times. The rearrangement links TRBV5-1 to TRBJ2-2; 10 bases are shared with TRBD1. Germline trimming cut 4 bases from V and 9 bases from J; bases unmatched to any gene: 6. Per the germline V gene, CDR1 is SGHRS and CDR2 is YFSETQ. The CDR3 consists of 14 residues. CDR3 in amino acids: CASSQTGGSRELFF. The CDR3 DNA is TGCGCCAGCAGCCAGACAGGGGGCAGCCGGGAGCTGTTTTTT. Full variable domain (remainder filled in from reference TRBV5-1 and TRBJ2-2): KAGVTQTPRYLIKTRGQQVTLSCSPISGHRSVSWYQQTPGQGLQFLFEYFSETQRNKGNFPGRFSGRQFSNSRSEMNVSTLELGDSALYLCASSQTGGSRELFFGEGSRLTVL.

CDR3 bases: TGCACCTCTGCCCGACTAGCGGTCTACAATGAGCAGTTCTTC. It is translated as CTSARLAVYNEQFF. The rearrangement links TRBV29-1 to TRBJ2-1; TRBD2 matches 9 bases. Germline CDR1 SQVTM, CDR2 ANQGSEA. This CDR3 has 14 amino acids.

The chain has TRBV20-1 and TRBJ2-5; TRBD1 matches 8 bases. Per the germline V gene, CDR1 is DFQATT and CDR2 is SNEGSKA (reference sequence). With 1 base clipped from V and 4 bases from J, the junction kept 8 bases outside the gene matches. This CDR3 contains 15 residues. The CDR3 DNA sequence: TGCAGTGCTAGAGGTTTCGGACAGGGCGTAGAGACCCAGTACTTC. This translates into CSARGFGQGVETQYF.

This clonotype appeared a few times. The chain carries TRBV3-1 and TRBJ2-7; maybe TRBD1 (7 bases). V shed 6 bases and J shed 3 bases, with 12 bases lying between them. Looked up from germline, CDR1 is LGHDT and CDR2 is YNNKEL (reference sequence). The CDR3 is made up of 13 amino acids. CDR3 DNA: TGTGCCAGCAGTCACAGGGGACTCTACGAGCAGTACTTC. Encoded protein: CASSHRGLYEQYF.

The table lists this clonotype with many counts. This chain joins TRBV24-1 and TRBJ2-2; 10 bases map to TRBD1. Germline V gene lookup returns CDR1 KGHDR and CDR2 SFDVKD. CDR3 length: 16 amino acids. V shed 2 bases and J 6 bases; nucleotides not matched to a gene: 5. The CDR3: CATSDSGTGAPGELFF. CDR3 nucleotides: TGTGCCACCAGTGATTCCGGGACAGGGGCCCCCGGGGAGCTGTTTTTT.

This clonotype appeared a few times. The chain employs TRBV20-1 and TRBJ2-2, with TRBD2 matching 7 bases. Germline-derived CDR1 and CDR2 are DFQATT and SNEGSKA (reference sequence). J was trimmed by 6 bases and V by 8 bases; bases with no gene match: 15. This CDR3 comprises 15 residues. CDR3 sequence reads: CSTSGGESRAGELFF. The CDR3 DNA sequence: TGCAGTACATCTGGGGGGGAGTCTCGGGCCGGGGAGCTGTTTTTT.

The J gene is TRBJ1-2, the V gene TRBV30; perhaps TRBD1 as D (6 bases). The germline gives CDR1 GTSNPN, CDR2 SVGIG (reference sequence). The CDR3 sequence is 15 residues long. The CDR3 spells CAMGVGGTSNYGYTF. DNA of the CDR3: TGTGCTATGGGGGTAGGTGGGACATCTAACTATGGCTACACCTTC.

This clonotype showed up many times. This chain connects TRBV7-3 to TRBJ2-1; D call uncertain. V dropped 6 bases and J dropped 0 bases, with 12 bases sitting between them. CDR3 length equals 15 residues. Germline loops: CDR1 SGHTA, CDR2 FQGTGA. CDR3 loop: CASSFGRNSYNEQFF. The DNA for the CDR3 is TGTGCCAGCAGTTTTGGGCGGAACTCCTACAATGAGCAGTTCTTC.

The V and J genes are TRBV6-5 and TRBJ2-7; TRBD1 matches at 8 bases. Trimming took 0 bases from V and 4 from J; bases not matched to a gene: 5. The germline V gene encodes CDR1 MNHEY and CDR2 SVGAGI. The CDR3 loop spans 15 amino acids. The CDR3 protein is CASSYSVTGAYEQYF. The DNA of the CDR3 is TGTGCCAGCAGTTACTCGGTGACAGGGGCGTACGAGCAGTACTTC.

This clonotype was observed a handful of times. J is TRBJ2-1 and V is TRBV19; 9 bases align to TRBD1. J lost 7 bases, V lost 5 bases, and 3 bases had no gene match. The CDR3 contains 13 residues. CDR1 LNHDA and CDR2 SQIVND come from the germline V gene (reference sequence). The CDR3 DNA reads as TGTGCCAGTAGTCCGGACAGGGGTAATGAGCAGTTCTTC. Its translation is CASSPDRGNEQFF.

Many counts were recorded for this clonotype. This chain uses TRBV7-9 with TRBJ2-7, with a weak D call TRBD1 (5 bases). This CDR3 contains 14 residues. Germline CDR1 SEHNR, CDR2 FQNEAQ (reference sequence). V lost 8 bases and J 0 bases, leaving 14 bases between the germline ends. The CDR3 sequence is CASQPMGPSYEQYF. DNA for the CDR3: TGTGCCAGCCAACCGATGGGGCCCTCCTACGAGCAGTACTTC.

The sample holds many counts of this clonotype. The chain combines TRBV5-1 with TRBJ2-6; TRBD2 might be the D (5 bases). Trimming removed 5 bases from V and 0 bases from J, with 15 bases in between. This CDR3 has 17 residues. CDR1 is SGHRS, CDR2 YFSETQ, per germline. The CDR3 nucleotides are TGCGCCAGCAGAGACCCGGGAATCAGCTCTGGGGCCAACGTCCTGACTTTC. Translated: CASRDPGISSGANVLTF.